This is a list of T cell receptor beta chains from one sample in a study of T-cell reconstitution after alpha-beta-depleted transplantation in children. TCRdb redid the calling of the PCR reads with MiXCR, one entry per CDR3 protein. Among under 350,000 distinct CDR3 sequences, almost 10% were seen once, and the ten largest hold about 9.4%. The sample consisted of PBMCs from the stem cell graft donor, taken from the stem cell graft. The receptor set was obtained from a human donor who donated a stem cell graft to a child with SCID. CDR3s include the opening cysteine and the closing phenylalanine or tryptophan. Each record gives: V gene, J gene, D gene, CDR3 length, clone size, CDR3 protein, CDR3 DNA. The D gene is left open where the match is weak. The listing skips clone size in some rows; elsewhere it reads once, few, many or a size class.

TRBV6-1	TRBJ1-1	NA	11	few	CASSEVGPDFF	TGTGCCAGCAGTGAGGTCGGTCCCGATTTCTTT
TRBV5-1	TRBJ1-5	NA	13	NA	CASSLEGFQPQHF	TGCGCCAGCAGCTTGGAGGGTTTTCAGCCCCAGCATTTT
TRBV9	TRBJ1-1	NA	13	NA	CASSVGGYAEAFF	TGTGCCAGCAGCGTGGGGGGGTACGCTGAAGCTTTCTTT
TRBV3-1	TRBJ2-3	NA	16	many	CASSQDMAGVTDTQYF	TGTGCCAGCAGCCAAGATATGGCAGGGGTGACAGATACGCAGTATTTT
TRBV5-6	TRBJ2-3	TRBD2	16	many	CASSLVLAGGPDTQYF	TGTGCCAGCAGCTTGGTTTTAGCGGGGGGGCCAGATACGCAGTATTTT
TRBV25-1	TRBJ2-3	TRBD2	15	NA	CATKPPGGAADTQYF	TGTGCCACTAAACCCCCGGGGGGGGCCGCAGATACGCAGTATTTT
TRBV12-3/TRBV12-4	TRBJ2-1	NA	12	few	CASSPVTVGQFF	TGTGCCAGCAGCCCCGTCACCGTGGGGCAGTTCTTC
TRBV3-1	TRBJ2-4	TRBD2	17	few	CASSPSLAGAPKNIQYF	TGTGCCAGCAGCCCGTCCCTAGCGGGGGCCCCCAAAAACATTCAGTACTTC
TRBV12-3/TRBV12-4	TRBJ1-5	NA	16	NA	CASSSGPKLINQPQHF	TGTGCCAGCAGTTCGGGTCCTAAACTTATTAATCAGCCCCAGCATTTT
TRBV12-3/TRBV12-4	TRBJ2-7	NA	14	few	CASSPHRSYYEQYF	TGTGCCAGCAGTCCCCACAGGAGTTACTACGAGCAGTACTTC
TRBV12-5	TRBJ1-1	TRBD1	14	few	CASGLETGTAEAFF	TGTGCTAGTGGTCTCGAGACAGGGACGGCTGAAGCTTTCTTT
TRBV6-6	TRBJ1-1	NA	11	NA	CASTRGTEAFF	TGTGCCAGCACAAGGGGCACTGAAGCTTTCTTT
TRBV20-1	TRBJ2-5	NA	12	NA	CSADFVEETQYF	TGCAGTGCGGACTTTGTGGAGGAGACCCAGTACTTC
TRBV15	TRBJ2-5	NA	15	NA	CATSRDWEKEETQYF	TGTGCCACCAGCAGAGATTGGGAGAAAGAAGAGACCCAGTACTTC
TRBV7-9	TRBJ1-5	NA	15	few	CASSFEGRGGQPQHF	TGTGCCAGCAGCTTTGAGGGGCGGGGTGGTCAGCCCCAGCATTTT
TRBV4-1	TRBJ2-1	NA	15	few	CASSQGPGIYNEQFF	TGCGCCAGCAGCCAAGGCCCCGGGATCTACAATGAGCAGTTCTTC
TRBV5-5	TRBJ1-3	NA	16	few	CASSLVLRLSGNTIYF	TGTGCCAGCAGCTTGGTCCTGAGACTCTCTGGAAACACCATATATTTT